The source of this T cell receptor (beta chain) is a study of cytomegalovirus exposure and HLA in healthy donors. This table comes from immunoSEQ multiplex PCR, and its TCRdb copy is limited to in-frame clones, with some not included. This table has 250,000 to 300,000 clones, approximately 83% appearing once. Germline CDR1 is LGHNA and CDR2 is YSLEER. V lost 0 bases to trimming and J lost 2 bases; unmatched junction nucleotides: 4. The CDR3 is 16 residues long. The rearrangement joins TRBV4-3 to TRBJ2-1, with 7 bases that match TRBD2. The sample consisted of PBMCs. The receptor's source is a woman between 18 and 30 years old in good health and CMV-seronegative. CDR3 in DNA: TGCGCCAGCAGCCAAGAGCGTCTAGCGGCCTACAATGAGCAGTTCTTC. The encoded protein is CASSQERLAAYNEQFF.